Below are 3 T cell receptor beta chains sequenced from a single sample in a study of Ad26.COV2.S vaccination and SARS-CoV-2 variants. Produced via immunoSEQ multiplex PCR; TCRdb's table is partial and in-frame only. The sample consists of approximately 300,000 clones, around four fifths of them appearing once. Treatment given: 19 received Ad26.COV2.S at low or high dose, single or two shots; about 5 received placebo; per-sample allocation not given. Sampling was performed 63 days after the first vaccine or placebo injection. Here the sequenced sample was peripheral blood, taken in a trial of Ad26.COV2.S vaccine versus placebo. Receptors originate from a person between 18 and 65 years old who received the Ad26.COV2.S COVID-19 vaccine or a placebo.

The chain is built from TRBV11-2 and TRBJ2-7; perhaps D is TRBD1 or TRBD2 (5 bases each). Germline loops: CDR1 SGHAT, CDR2 FQNNGV. The CDR3 covers 13 residues. The ends were cut back, 5 bases at V and 6 bases at J, with 14 bases in the middle. CDR3 loop: CASSPGPEREQYF. The CDR3 DNA follows: TGTGCCAGCAGCCCGGGACCCGAGCGCGAGCAGTACTTC.

The CDR3 loop is CASSYGGIDSPLHF. CDR3 nucleotides: TGTGCCAGCAGTTACGGGGGTATTGATTCACCCCTCCACTTT. This chain uses TRBV6-6 with TRBJ1-6; possible D gene TRBD1, 5 bases. The CDR3 totals 14 residues. Between the trimmed V and J ends, which lost 2 bases and 8 bases, there was a span of 10 bases. CDR1 and CDR2 from the germline V gene are MNHNY and SVGAGI (reference sequence).

The chain combines TRBV7-9 with TRBJ1-1; TRBD1 aligns across 9 bases. Germline V gene lookup returns CDR1 SEHNR and CDR2 FQNEAQ (reference sequence). The ends lost 5 bases at V and 6 bases at J; junction bases unmatched: 4. The CDR3 has 13 residues. CDR3: CASSRTGDPEAFF. The CDR3 bases are TGTGCCAGCAGCCGGACAGGGGACCCTGAAGCTTTCTTT.